This TCR beta chain stems from a study of blood T cell repertoires in COVID-19. Repertoires were generated with immunoSEQ multiplex PCR, while TCRdb's copy carries only in-frame clones and drops some. The sample records about 120,000 clones, roughly 87% being singletons. Input material: peripheral blood. This sequence was found in a woman older than 75 with acute or convalescent COVID-19.

The CDR3 DNA sequence: TGCGCCAGCAGCTTGTCAGATGGCTACACCTTC. It specifies CASSLSDGYTF. The chain carries TRBV5-1 and TRBJ1-2; D is ambiguous. With 1 base removed from V and 6 bases from J, the gap between germline ends came to 4 bases. Germline V lookup: CDR1 SGHRS, CDR2 YFSETQ. There are 11 residues in the CDR3.